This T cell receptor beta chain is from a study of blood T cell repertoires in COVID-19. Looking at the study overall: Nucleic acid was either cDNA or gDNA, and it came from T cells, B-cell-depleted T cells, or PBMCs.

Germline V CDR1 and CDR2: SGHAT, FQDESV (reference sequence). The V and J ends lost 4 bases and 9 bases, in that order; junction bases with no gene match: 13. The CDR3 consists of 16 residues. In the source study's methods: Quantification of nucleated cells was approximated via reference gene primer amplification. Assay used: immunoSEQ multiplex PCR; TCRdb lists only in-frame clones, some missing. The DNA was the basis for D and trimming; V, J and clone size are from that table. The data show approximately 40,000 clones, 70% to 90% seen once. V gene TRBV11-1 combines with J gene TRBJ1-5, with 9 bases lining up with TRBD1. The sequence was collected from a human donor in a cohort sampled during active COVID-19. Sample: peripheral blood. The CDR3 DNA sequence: TGTGCCAGCAGCTCCGGTAGGACAGGGGCTAGCGGGCCCCAGCATTTT. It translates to CASSSGRTGASGPQHF.